One sample yielded the 4 T cell receptor beta chains listed below, sequenced in a study of breast tumors, draining lymph nodes, adjacent tissues. Each CDR3 protein gets one entry after TCRdb re-called the multiplex PCR reads with MiXCR. Here the sample spans 70,000 to 95,000 distinct CDR3 sequences, around 20% being singletons. Axillary draining lymph nodes of breast cancer patients supplied the node samples. The material sequenced was axillary lymph node tissue. The receptor set was obtained from a female donor with breast cancer. Some clones in this sample may be carry-over from other donors' samples.

A word on this clonotype: Likely a read error: the CDR3 ends without its conserved phenylalanine or tryptophan. The rearrangement uses TRBV24-1 and TRBJ2-3, with 14 bases that match TRBD2. Trimming at V came to 5 bases and at J to 6 bases, leaving 15 bases not matched to a gene. The CDR3 is 19 amino acids. CDR1 is KGHDR and CDR2 is SFDVKD in the germline V gene. The chain's CDR3 is CATSGLRLAGGPDDDTQYY. As DNA, the CDR3 is TGTGCCACCAGTGGCCTGCGACTAGCGGGAGGGCCCGACGACGATACGCAGTATTAT.

This clonotype was recorded at least ten times. The chain couples TRBV6-4 to TRBJ2-1; no firm D call. The germline CDR1 and CDR2 sequences are MRHNA and SNTAGT. The CDR3 runs to 12 residues. V was trimmed by 11 bases and J by 8 bases, leaving 16 bases between them. CDR3 nucleotide sequence: TGTGCCCCCCGCAGGTCCTCGGATGAGCAGTTCTTC. Translating gives CAPRRSSDEQFF.

This clonotype has at least ten counts. The V and J genes are TRBV11-2 and TRBJ2-5; a possible D gene is TRBD1 (6 bases). The CDR3 contains 13 residues. Trimming removed 2 bases at V and 2 bases at J, with 6 bases between. Germline V lookup: CDR1 SGHAT, CDR2 FQNNGV. This CDR3 reads CASSLQGQETQYF. CDR3 DNA sequence: TGTGCCAGCAGCTTACAGGGGCAAGAGACCCAGTACTTC.

On this clonotype itself: Possible read error: a much larger clone is one base away. V and J are TRBV4-2 and TRBJ2-6; D ambiguous. The germline V gene encodes CDR1 LGHNA and CDR2 YNFKEQ. CDR3 size: 16 residues. CDR3 sequence reads: CAGSQVESSGANVLTF. The CDR3 coding sequence is TGTGCCGGCAGCCAGGTAGAAAGCTCTGGGGCCAACGTCCTGACTTTC.